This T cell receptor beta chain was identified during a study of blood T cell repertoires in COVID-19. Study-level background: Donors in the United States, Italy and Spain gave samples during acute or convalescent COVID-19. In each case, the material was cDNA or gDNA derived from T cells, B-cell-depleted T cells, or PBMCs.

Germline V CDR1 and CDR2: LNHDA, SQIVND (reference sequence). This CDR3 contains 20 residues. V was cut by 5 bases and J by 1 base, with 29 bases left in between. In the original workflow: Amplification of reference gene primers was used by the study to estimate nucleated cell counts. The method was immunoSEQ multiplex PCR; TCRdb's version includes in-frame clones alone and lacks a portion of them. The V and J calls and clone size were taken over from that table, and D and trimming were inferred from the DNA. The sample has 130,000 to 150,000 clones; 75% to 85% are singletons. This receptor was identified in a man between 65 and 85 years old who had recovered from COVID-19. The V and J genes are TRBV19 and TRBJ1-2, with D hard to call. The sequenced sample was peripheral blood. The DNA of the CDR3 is TGTGCCAGTAGTGACGGACTTTTTGGTCAGGAGAAGATATTTAACTATGGCTACACCTTC. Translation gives CASSDGLFGQEKIFNYGYTF.